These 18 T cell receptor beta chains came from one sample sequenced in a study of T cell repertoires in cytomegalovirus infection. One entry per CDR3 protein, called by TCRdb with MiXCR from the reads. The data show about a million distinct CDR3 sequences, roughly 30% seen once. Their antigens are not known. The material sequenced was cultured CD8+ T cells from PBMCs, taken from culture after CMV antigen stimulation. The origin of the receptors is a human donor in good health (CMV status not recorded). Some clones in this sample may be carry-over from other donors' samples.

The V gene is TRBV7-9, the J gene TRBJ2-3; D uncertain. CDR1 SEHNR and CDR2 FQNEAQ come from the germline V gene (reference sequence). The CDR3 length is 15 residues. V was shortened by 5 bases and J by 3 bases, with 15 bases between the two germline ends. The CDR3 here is CASSQSGPKTDTQYF. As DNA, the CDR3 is TGTGCCAGCAGCCAGTCTGGGCCGAAGACAGATACGCAGTATTTT.

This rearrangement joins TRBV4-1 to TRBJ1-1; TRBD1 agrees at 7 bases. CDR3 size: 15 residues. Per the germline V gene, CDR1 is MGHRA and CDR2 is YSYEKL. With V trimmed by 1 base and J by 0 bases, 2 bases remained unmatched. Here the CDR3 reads CASSQVGQMNTEAFF. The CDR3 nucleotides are TGCGCCAGCAGCCAAGTGGGACAGATGAACACTGAAGCTTTCTTT.

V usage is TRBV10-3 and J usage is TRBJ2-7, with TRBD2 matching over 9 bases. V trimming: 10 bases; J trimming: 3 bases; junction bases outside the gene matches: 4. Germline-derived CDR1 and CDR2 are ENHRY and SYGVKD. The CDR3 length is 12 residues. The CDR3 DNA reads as TGTGCCACCAGAGCGGGGGGCTACGAGCAGTACGTC. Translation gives CATRAGGYEQYV.

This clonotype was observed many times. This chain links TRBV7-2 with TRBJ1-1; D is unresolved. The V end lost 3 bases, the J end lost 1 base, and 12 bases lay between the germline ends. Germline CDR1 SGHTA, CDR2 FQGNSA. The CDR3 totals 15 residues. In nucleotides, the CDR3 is TGTGCCAGCAGCTTTACTGCCGCCCGGAACACTGAAGCTTTCTTT. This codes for CASSFTAARNTEAFF.

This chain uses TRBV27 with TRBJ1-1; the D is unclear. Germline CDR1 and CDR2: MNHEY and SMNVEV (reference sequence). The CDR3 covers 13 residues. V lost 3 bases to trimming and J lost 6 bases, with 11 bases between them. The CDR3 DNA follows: TGTGCCAGCAGTTTCACACCAACCTCTGAAGCTTTCTTT. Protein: CASSFTPTSEAFF.

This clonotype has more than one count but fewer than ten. The CDR3 here is CASSGPPGANSPLHF. The CDR3 coding sequence is TGTGCCAGCAGTGGCCCTCCAGGGGCGAATTCACCCCTCCACTTT. The chain recombines TRBV6-2 or TRBV6-3 with TRBJ1-6, with a weak D call TRBD1 (6 bases). Germline CDR1 reads MNHEY; CDR2 reads SVGEGT. The CDR3 loop spans 15 amino acids. Trimming took 5 bases from V and 7 from J, leaving 15 bases between them.

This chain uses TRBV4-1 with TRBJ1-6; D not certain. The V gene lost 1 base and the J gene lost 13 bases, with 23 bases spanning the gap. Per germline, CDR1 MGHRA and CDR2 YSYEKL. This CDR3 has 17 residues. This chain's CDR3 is CASSQASAPGWVIPLHF. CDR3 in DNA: TGCGCCAGCAGCCAAGCCTCAGCGCCAGGATGGGTTATTCCCCTCCACTTT.

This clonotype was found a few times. CDR3 in DNA: TGTGCCAGCAGCCTCAACCCCTTTTTGGGGACAGGGTCCTACGAGCAGTACTTC. Translation: CASSLNPFLGTGSYEQYF. The V and J genes are TRBV7-9 and TRBJ2-7, with 9 bases that match TRBD1. The trim removed 5 bases at V and 1 base at J, leaving 15 bases unmatched. The CDR3 has 18 amino acids. Germline V gene data show CDR1 as SEHNR and CDR2 as FQNEAQ (reference sequence).

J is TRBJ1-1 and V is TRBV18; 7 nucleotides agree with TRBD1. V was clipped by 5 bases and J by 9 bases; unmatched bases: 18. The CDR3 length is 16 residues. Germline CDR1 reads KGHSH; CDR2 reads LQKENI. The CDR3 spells CASSSPYDREEVQAFF. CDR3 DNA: TGTGCCAGCTCATCCCCTTATGACAGGGAGGAGGTTCAAGCTTTCTTT. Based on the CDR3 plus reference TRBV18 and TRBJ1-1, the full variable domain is NAGVMQNPRHLVRRRGQEARLRCSPMKGHSHVYWYRQLPEEGLKFMVYLQKENIIDESGMPKERFSAEFPKEGPSILRIQQVVRGDSAAYFCASSSPYDREEVQAFFGQGTRLTVV.

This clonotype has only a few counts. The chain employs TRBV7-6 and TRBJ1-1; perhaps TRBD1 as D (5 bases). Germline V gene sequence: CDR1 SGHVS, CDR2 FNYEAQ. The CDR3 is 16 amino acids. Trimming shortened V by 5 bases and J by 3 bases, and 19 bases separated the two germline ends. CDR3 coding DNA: TGTGCCAGCAGCCCGAGATCCAGGGATAAGGACACTGAAGCTTTCTTT. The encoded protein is CASSPRSRDKDTEAFF.

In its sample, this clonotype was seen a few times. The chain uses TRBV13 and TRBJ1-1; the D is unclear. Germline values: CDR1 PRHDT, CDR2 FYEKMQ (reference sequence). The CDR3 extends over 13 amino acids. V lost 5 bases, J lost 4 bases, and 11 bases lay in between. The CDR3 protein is CASSPLGSTEAFF. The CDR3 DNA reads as TGTGCCAGCAGCCCCCTGGGGAGCACTGAAGCTTTCTTT.

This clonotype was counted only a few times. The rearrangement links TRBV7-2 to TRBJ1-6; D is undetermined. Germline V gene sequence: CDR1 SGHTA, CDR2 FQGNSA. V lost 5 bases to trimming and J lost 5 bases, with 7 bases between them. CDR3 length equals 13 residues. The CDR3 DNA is TGTGCCAGCAGCCCCTGGGATAATTCACCCCTCCACTTT. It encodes CASSPWDNSPLHF. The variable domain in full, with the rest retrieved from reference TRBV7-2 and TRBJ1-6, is GAGVSQSPSNKVTEKGKDVELRCDPISGHTALYWYRQSLGQGLEFLIYFQGNSAPDKSGLPSDRFSAERTGGSVSTLTIQRTQQEDSAVYLCASSPWDNSPLHFGNGTRLTVT.

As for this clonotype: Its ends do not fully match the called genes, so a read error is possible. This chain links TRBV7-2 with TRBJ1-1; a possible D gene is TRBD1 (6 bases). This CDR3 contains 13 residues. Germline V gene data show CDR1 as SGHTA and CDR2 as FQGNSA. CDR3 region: CANSRQENTEAFF. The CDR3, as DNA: TGTGCCAACAGCAGACAGGAGAACACTGAAGCTTTCTTT.

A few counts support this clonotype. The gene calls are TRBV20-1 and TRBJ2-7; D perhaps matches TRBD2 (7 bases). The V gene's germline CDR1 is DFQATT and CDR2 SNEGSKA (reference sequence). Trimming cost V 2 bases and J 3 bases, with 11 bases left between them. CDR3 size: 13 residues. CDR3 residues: CSARHGGHYEQYV. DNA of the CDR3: TGCAGTGCTAGACACGGGGGGCACTACGAGCAGTACGTC.

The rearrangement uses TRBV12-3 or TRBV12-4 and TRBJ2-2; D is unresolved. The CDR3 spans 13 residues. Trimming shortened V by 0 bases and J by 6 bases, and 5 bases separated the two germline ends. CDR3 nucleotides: TGTGCCAGCAGTTTAGCATTGCCCGGGGAGCTGTTTTTT. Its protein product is CASSLALPGELFF.

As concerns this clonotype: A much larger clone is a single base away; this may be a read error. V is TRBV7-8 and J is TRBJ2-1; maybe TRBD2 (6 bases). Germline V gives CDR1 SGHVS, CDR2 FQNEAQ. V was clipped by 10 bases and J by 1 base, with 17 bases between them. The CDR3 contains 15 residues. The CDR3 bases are TGTGCCAACAGTCGATCCGGGAGATCCTACAATGAGCAGTTCTTC. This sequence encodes CANSRSGRSYNEQFF.

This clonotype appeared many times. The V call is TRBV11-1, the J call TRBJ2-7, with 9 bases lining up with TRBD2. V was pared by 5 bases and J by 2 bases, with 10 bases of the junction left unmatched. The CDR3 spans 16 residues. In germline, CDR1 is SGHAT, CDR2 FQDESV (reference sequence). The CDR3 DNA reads TGTGCCAGCAGCGAGGGATTAGCGGGGGTCCCCTACGAGCAGTACGTC. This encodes CASSEGLAGVPYEQYV.

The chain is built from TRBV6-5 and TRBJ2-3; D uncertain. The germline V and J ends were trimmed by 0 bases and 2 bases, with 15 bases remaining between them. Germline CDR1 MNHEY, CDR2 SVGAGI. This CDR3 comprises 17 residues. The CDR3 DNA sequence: TGTGCCAGCAGTTACTCGAACCACGGCGCTTCCACAGATACGCAGTATTTT. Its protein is CASSYSNHGASTDTQYF.